The 23 T cell receptor beta chains below all came from one sample that was sequenced in a study of metastatic and nonmetastatic thyroid tumors (dated by TCRdb to 2018 to 2021). To prepare the library, PCR was applied. Sequencing relied on an Illumina HiSeq 4000. TCRdb trimmed public reads at Q25 via fastp, called clones via MiXCR and kept in-frame beta chains. This sample lists roughly 8,000 clones; around 23% were detected once. In total, the top ten clones hold under 30% of the sample. Before undergoing thyroid surgery, none of the patients had been given any kind of treatment. Sequencing was carried out using tumor tissue. The receptors shown here come from a female donor with papillary thyroid cancer or a benign thyroid nodule (not recorded which). Some clones in this sample may be carry-over from other donors' samples.

Only a few counts were recorded for this clone. The chain employs TRBV28 and TRBJ1-2, with TRBD1 matching over 7 bases. The CDR3 has 17 residues. The trim removed 7 bases at V and 6 bases at J, leaving 20 bases unmatched. Looked up from germline, CDR1 is MDHEN and CDR2 is SYDVKM. CDR3 DNA sequence: TGTGCCAGCACCCTCCAGGGGGGCGATCCCCTCTATAATGGCTACACCTTC. As protein: CASTLQGGDPLYNGYTF.

This chain joins TRBV6-5 and TRBJ2-1, with 7 bases fitting TRBD2. J was trimmed by 5 bases and V by 2 bases; bases with no gene match: 3. This CDR3 spans 14 amino acids. Germline CDR1 MNHEY, CDR2 SVGAGI. The DNA of the CDR3 is TGTGCCAGCAGTTACAGCGGGATTCACAATGAGCAGTTCTTC. This sequence encodes CASSYSGIHNEQFF.

The chain carries TRBV6-2 or TRBV6-3 and TRBJ2-7; D call uncertain. The CDR3 covers 15 residues. In germline, CDR1 is MNHEY, CDR2 SVGEGT. Trimming removed 0 bases at V and 1 base at J, with 10 bases between. The CDR3 spells CASSYSSGLSYEQYF. The CDR3 nucleotides read TGTGCCAGCAGTTACTCGAGTGGTCTTTCCTACGAGCAGTACTTC.

This chain joins TRBV15 and TRBJ2-7, with a tentative D call TRBD1 (6 bases). CDR3 length: 15 amino acids. Per the germline V gene, CDR1 is LNHNV and CDR2 is YYDKDF (reference sequence). V was shortened by 6 bases and J by 2 bases, with 17 bases between the two germline ends. The CDR3 nucleotides read TGTGCCACCAGAACACCCAGGGACACAACCTACGAGCAGTACTTC. Its protein product is CATRTPRDTTYEQYF. Together with reference TRBV15 and TRBJ2-7, the CDR3 gives the full variable domain: DAMVIQNPRYQVTQFGKPVTLSCSQTLNHNVMYWYQQKSSQAPKLLFHYYDKDFNNEADTPDNFQSRRPNTSFCFLDIRSPGLGDTAMYLCATRTPRDTTYEQYFGPGTRLTVT.

The chain couples TRBV11-1 to TRBJ2-3, with 7 bases that match TRBD2. Trimming cost V 4 bases and J 1 base; bases outside gene matches: 5. The CDR3 spans 15 residues. The germline CDR1 and CDR2 sequences are SGHAT and FQDESV (reference sequence). CDR3 amino acids: CASSSIGGGTDTQYF. The CDR3, as DNA: TGTGCCAGCAGCTCCATTGGGGGGGGCACAGATACGCAGTATTTT.

Many counts were recorded for this clone. V gene TRBV7-9 combines with J gene TRBJ2-3, with 16 bases lining up with TRBD2. Germline V gene sequence: CDR1 SEHNR, CDR2 FQNEAQ (reference sequence). V shed 5 bases, J shed 3 bases, and the junction held 11 bases outside the gene matches. CDR3 length: 19 residues. The CDR3 sequence: CASSIGTGLAGGPTDTQYF. CDR3 DNA sequence: TGTGCCAGCAGCATCGGAACGGGACTAGCGGGAGGGCCAACAGATACGCAGTATTTT.

The chain links TRBV6-4 to TRBJ2-7; D ambiguous. CDR3 length equals 12 residues. Germline CDR1 MRHNA, CDR2 SNTAGT. V was cut by 4 bases and J by 0 bases, with 4 bases left in between. This CDR3 is CASSGNSYEQYF. The CDR3 coding sequence is TGTGCCAGCAGTGGCAACTCCTACGAGCAGTACTTC.

Worth noting for this clone: The conserved phenylalanine or tryptophan normally closing the CDR3 is absent here, so this likely arose from a read error. It is unclear where the CDR3 begins or ends on the DNA, so no DNA is shown, and the CDR3 is as TCRdb lists it. The V call is TRBV27, the J call TRBJ2-3; the D call TRBD2 from the table was never checked on the DNA. Germline CDR1 is MNHEY and CDR2 is SMNVEV (reference sequence). The CDR3 is 15 amino acids in total, end residues counted. This CDR3 is CASSPPGTLTDRPYY.

This clone occurred many times. V is TRBV7-9 and J is TRBJ1-4, with 9 nucleotides matching TRBD1. Per germline, CDR1 SEHNR and CDR2 FQNEAQ (reference sequence). This CDR3 is built from 15 residues. V was clipped by 5 bases and J by 3 bases; unmatched bases: 4. The CDR3 coding sequence is TGTGCCAGCAGCGCTCGGGACAGGGCTAATGAAAAACTGTTTTTT. This sequence encodes CASSARDRANEKLFF.

There are a few counts of this clone. The chain couples TRBV15 to TRBJ1-2; no reliable D call. Germline V gene data show CDR1 as LNHNV and CDR2 as YYDKDF (reference sequence). The CDR3 has 14 residues. V dropped 0 bases and J dropped 4 bases, with 9 bases sitting between them. The CDR3 coding sequence is TGTGCCACCAGCAGAGATCCGATAGGCTATGGCTACACCTTC. Protein product: CATSRDPIGYGYTF.

Within the sample, this clone is medium-sized (0.01 to 0.1%). The genes are TRBV6-1 and TRBJ1-1, with TRBD1 identical over 9 bases. The CDR3 loop spans 14 amino acids. Trimming cost V 5 bases and J 6 bases; bases outside gene matches: 7. CDR1 is MNHNS and CDR2 is SASEGT in the germline V gene. In DNA form, the CDR3 reads TGTGCCAGCAGTCAGACAGGGGGTAAGGCTGAAGCTTTCTTT. This encodes CASSQTGGKAEAFF.

This clone was recorded a few times. The chain carries TRBV27 and TRBJ1-2, with D hard to call. The V and J ends lost 5 bases and 4 bases respectively, with 11 bases between them. CDR3 size: 13 residues. Germline V gene sequence: CDR1 MNHEY, CDR2 SMNVEV (reference sequence). The CDR3 DNA reads as TGTGCCAGCAGTCCTGACTCTGTCTATGGCTACACCTTC. Translation gives CASSPDSVYGYTF.

This clone was counted only a few times. The gene calls are TRBV28 and TRBJ2-1; D ambiguous. CDR1 is MDHEN and CDR2 is SYDVKM in the germline V gene. This CDR3 has 17 amino acids. V lost 3 bases and J lost 12, with 27 bases in between. The CDR3 nucleotides read TGTGCCAGCAGTTTCCGTACAACCAGAACCAACGACGTAGGGCAGTTCTTC. It encodes CASSFRTTRTNDVGQFF.

This clone was counted at least ten times. The rearrangement joins TRBV7-2 to TRBJ1-6, with a possible D match to TRBD1 (6 bases). V lost 4 bases and J 9 bases, leaving 13 bases between the germline ends. CDR1 and CDR2 (germline): SGHTA, FQGNSA. The CDR3 is 14 amino acids. The CDR3 loop is CASSSQGWGSPLHF. Here the CDR3 DNA reads TGTGCCAGCAGCTCACAGGGTTGGGGTTCACCCCTCCACTTT.

In this sample, this clone is medium-sized. The chain links TRBV6-4 to TRBJ2-1; the D gene is possibly TRBD2 (6 bases). The CDR3 is 15 amino acids. V was pared by 3 bases and J by 3 bases, with 12 bases between. Germline assignment: CDR1 MRHNA and CDR2 SNTAGT. The CDR3 region has the DNA TGTGCCAGCAGTGAGAGTAGCGGTGACTACAATGAGCAGTTCTTC. Translated: CASSESSGDYNEQFF.

This clone was picked up many times. The V call is TRBV7-3, the J call TRBJ2-1, with 9 bases aligning to TRBD2. The CDR3 contains 18 residues. The germline V gene has CDR1 SGHTA and CDR2 FQGTGA. Trimming removed 5 bases from V and 0 bases from J; junction bases left unmatched: 11. CDR3 DNA sequence: TGTGCCAGCAGCCCGAATAGGATACTAGCGGGCTCCTACAATGAGCAGTTCTTC. Protein: CASSPNRILAGSYNEQFF. Together with reference TRBV7-3 and TRBJ2-1, the CDR3 gives the full variable domain: GAGVSQTPSNKVTEKGKYVELRCDPISGHTALYWYRQSLGQGPEFLIYFQGTGAADDSGLPNDRFFAVRPEGSVSTLKIQRTERGDSAVYLCASSPNRILAGSYNEQFFGPGTRLTVL.

This clone was observed a few times. Relative to the germline gene, one junction end is altered; a read error may explain this. The chain employs TRBV2 and TRBJ2-7; TRBD1 matches at 8 bases. The V gene's germline CDR1 is SNHLY and CDR2 FYNNEI. CDR3 size: 13 residues. The CDR3 DNA is TGTGCCAGCAGTGAAACCGCGAGACAGGGGTGGCACTTC. Amino acids: CASSETARQGWHF.

This clone was observed many times. The J gene is TRBJ2-3, the V gene TRBV3-1; D is ambiguous. This CDR3 is 14 amino acids long. Trimming left V 4 bases short and J 2 bases short, with 10 bases between. The germline V gene has CDR1 LGHDT and CDR2 YNNKEL (reference sequence). CDR3 loop: CASSPGFLTDTQYF. The CDR3 bases are TGTGCCAGCAGCCCTGGGTTTCTCACAGATACGCAGTATTTT.

This clone was detected only a few times. The conserved phenylalanine or tryptophan normally closing the CDR3 is absent here, so this likely arose from a read error. The chain has TRBV28 and TRBJ2-1; 7 bases map to TRBD2. The V gene end was trimmed by 2 bases and the J gene end by 12 bases; junction bases not matched to a gene: 16. Germline-derived CDR1 and CDR2 are MDHEN and SYDVKM. The CDR3 totals 16 residues. Here the CDR3 DNA reads TGTGCCAGCAGTTTAGCCGGGACTATAGTCTCCGGAGGGCAGTTCCTC. Encoded protein: CASSLAGTIVSGGQFL.

The rearrangement joins TRBV20-1 to TRBJ2-7, with TRBD2 matching over 10 bases. Germline-derived CDR1 and CDR2 are DFQATT and SNEGSKA (reference sequence). V shed 0 bases, J shed 2 bases, and the junction held 7 bases outside the gene matches. CDR3 size: 16 residues. CDR3 in amino acids: CSARDGRTSGAYEQYF. As DNA, the CDR3 is TGCAGTGCTAGAGATGGTCGGACTAGCGGAGCCTACGAGCAGTACTTC.

By proportion, this clone is medium-sized (0.01 to 0.1%). V and J are TRBV27 and TRBJ1-2; no clear D. V shed 10 bases and J shed 0 bases, with 24 bases lying between them. Germline loops: CDR1 MNHEY, CDR2 SMNVEV (reference sequence). The CDR3 length is 17 residues. In DNA form, the CDR3 reads TGTGCCACCCTCCCGTGGGGATTAGGGCCTACTAACTATGGCTACACCTTC. Amino acids: CATLPWGLGPTNYGYTF.

This clone was observed at least ten times. The V gene is TRBV5-1, the J gene TRBJ1-6, with 7 bases identical to TRBD1. CDR3 length equals 18 residues. V was clipped by 0 bases and J by 6 bases; unmatched bases: 12. Germline-derived CDR1 and CDR2 are SGHRS and YFSETQ. CDR3 in amino acids: CASSLAPGWDSRNSPLHF. The CDR3 bases are TGCGCCAGCAGCTTGGCGCCGGGATGGGACAGCCGTAATTCACCCCTCCACTTT. Supplemented by reference TRBV5-1 and TRBJ1-6, the full variable domain reads KAGVTQTPRYLIKTRGQQVTLSCSPISGHRSVSWYQQTPGQGLQFLFEYFSETQRNKGNFPGRFSGRQFSNSRSEMNVSTLELGDSALYLCASSLAPGWDSRNSPLHFGNGTRLTVT.

This clone was counted ten times or more. This chain uses TRBV10-1 with TRBJ2-1; D is ambiguous. The CDR3 is 16 residues long. The germline V gene encodes CDR1 WNHNN and CDR2 SYGVQD (reference sequence). V shed 5 bases and J shed 0 bases, with 14 bases lying between them. The CDR3 nucleotides are TGCGCCAGCAGTCCGGACGAAACCCGCTCCTACAATGAGCAGTTCTTC. Its translation: CASSPDETRSYNEQFF.